This TCR beta chain derives from a study of cytomegalovirus exposure and HLA in healthy donors. Across the study: A later analysis reported the same platform for the 110 or so validation repertoires and the 666 first-cohort repertoires.

The protocol was immunoSEQ multiplex PCR, while the TCRdb copy is restricted to in-frame clones and leaves out a portion. The sample carries about 120,000 clones, around 85% recorded once. V lost 4 bases to trimming and J lost 3 bases; unmatched junction nucleotides: 14. The CDR3 runs 18 residues. The germline V gene has CDR1 SGHDT and CDR2 YYEEEE. Study-level findings and limits: There were under 200 TCR beta chains listed as cytomegalovirus-associated. Accounts indicate the classifier identified cytomegalovirus status with strong specificity and sensitivity. Subsequent analysis showed first-cohort TCR clusters tending to co-occur in more than 95 validation repertoires.

Concerning this clone: As yet, its antigen is unknown.

This sequence joins TRBV5-6 and TRBJ1-5; 9 positions match TRBD1. The TCR was taken from a man in his late teens or twenties in good health and CMV-seropositive. The sequenced sample was PBMCs. The CDR3 DNA sequence: TGTGCCAGCAGCCATACCTCCGGGACAGGGATAGACAATCAGCCCCAGCATTTT. Its translation is CASSHTSGTGIDNQPQHF.